A single sample is the source of the 24 T cell receptor beta chains below, sequenced in a study of T-cell reconstitution after alpha-beta-depleted transplantation in children. The TCRbeta library was prepared with unique molecular identifiers. Using its own MiXCR run on the PCR reads, TCRdb lists one record per CDR3 protein. The repertoire holds approximately 520,000 distinct CDR3 sequences, with roughly 10% as singletons. The sequences come from PBMCs, mostly from graft donor cells, collected 180 days after TCRalphabeta/CD19-depleted stem cell transplant. Every receptor here comes from a female patient aged 2-10 years who had a stem cell transplant for aplastic anemia, so the T cells may come from the graft donor.

This clonotype was counted at least ten times. CDR3 protein: CASSTETGPYNEQFF. The CDR3 region has the DNA TGTGCCAGCAGTACGGAGACAGGCCCCTACAATGAGCAGTTCTTC. The chain combines TRBV12-3 or TRBV12-4 with TRBJ2-1; D is perhaps TRBD1 (6 bases). Trimming removed 5 bases from V and 2 bases from J, with 13 bases in between. CDR3 length equals 15 residues.

This clonotype was counted a few times. The chain uses TRBV7-2 and TRBJ2-1, with 8 positions matching TRBD2. V dropped 4 bases and J dropped 13; count of bases not matched to a gene: 15. CDR1 and CDR2 (germline): SGHTA, FQGNSA. This CDR3 comprises 15 residues. CDR3 DNA sequence: TGTGCCAGCAGCTCGTACTCGACTAGCGTCTCAACCCAGTTCTTC. It is translated as CASSSYSTSVSTQFF. The full variable domain, rest sourced from reference TRBV7-2 and TRBJ2-1, is GAGVSQSPSNKVTEKGKDVELRCDPISGHTALYWYRQSLGQGLEFLIYFQGNSAPDKSGLPSDRFSAERTGGSVSTLTIQRTQQEDSAVYLCASSSYSTSVSTQFFGPGTRLTVL.

This clonotype has ten or more counts. The chain couples TRBV4-1 to TRBJ2-3, with D possibly being TRBD1 or TRBD2 (6 bases each). V lost 0 bases and J 3 bases, leaving 10 bases between the germline ends. This CDR3 is built from 15 residues. CDR1 MGHRA and CDR2 YSYEKL come from the germline V gene. In DNA form, the CDR3 reads TGCGCCAGCAGCCAAGATCAGGGGAGGACAGATACGCAGTATTTT. Its translation is CASSQDQGRTDTQYF.

Note on this clonotype: The junction departs from germline at one end; a sequencing error may be responsible. V and J are TRBV7-8 and TRBJ2-4; 11 nucleotides line up with TRBD1. The germline V gene has CDR1 SGHVS and CDR2 FQNEAQ. The CDR3 length is 14 residues. The CDR3 nucleotides read TGTGCCAGCAGCGGGGGGACAGGGGGAAACAGTCAGTACTTC. It codes for CASSGGTGGNSQYF. Supplemented by reference TRBV7-8 and TRBJ2-4, the full variable domain reads GAGVSQSPRYKVAKRGQDVALRCDPISGHVSLFWYQQALGQGPEFLTYFQNEAQLDKSGLPSDRFFAERPEGSVSTLKIQRTQQEDSAVYLCASSGGTGGNSQYFGAGTRLSVL.

This clonotype turned up a few times. This chain links TRBV20-1 with TRBJ2-7; the match to TRBD2 covers 9 bases. CDR1 and CDR2 (germline): DFQATT, SNEGSKA (reference sequence). There are 16 residues in the CDR3. V was clipped by 0 bases and J by 1 base; unmatched bases: 7. CDR3 in DNA: TGCAGTGCTAGAGATTCCAGCGGGGGGAGTTCCTACGAGCAGTACTTC. This gives the protein CSARDSSGGSSYEQYF.

This rearrangement joins TRBV12-3 or TRBV12-4 to TRBJ2-1; D remains unclear. The CDR3 is made up of 15 amino acids. V lost 5 bases, J lost 0 bases, and 11 bases lay in between. The CDR3 nucleotides are TGTGCCAGCAGTCGGCGGAGTAGCTCCTACAATGAGCAGTTCTTC. Translated: CASSRRSSSYNEQFF.

In this sample, this clonotype turned up many times. The gene calls are TRBV6-5 and TRBJ2-7; the D gene could be TRBD1 or TRBD2 (6 bases each). With 6 bases removed from V and 3 bases from J, the gap between germline ends came to 15 bases. Looked up from germline, CDR1 is MNHEY and CDR2 is SVGAGI. CDR3 size: 14 residues. CDR3 sequence (DNA): TGTGCCAGCAGCCTACAGGGAGGCTTCTACGAGCAGTACTTC. Translation: CASSLQGGFYEQYF.

This clonotype was counted at least ten times. The chain is built from TRBV28 and TRBJ2-7; D may be TRBD1 (6 bases). The CDR3 is made up of 13 amino acids. Trimming removed 3 bases at V and 4 bases at J, with 10 bases between. Germline CDR1 reads MDHEN; CDR2 reads SYDVKM. The CDR3 DNA is TGTGCCAGCAGTTTTAGGACAGTATACGAGCAGTACTTC. This gives the protein CASSFRTVYEQYF.

This clonotype has only a few counts. The chain has TRBV6-2 or TRBV6-3 and TRBJ1-1, with a tentative D call TRBD1 (5 bases). The length of the CDR3 is 14 residues. Trimming cost V 5 bases and J 0 bases, with 10 bases left between them. In germline, CDR1 is MNHEY, CDR2 SVGEGT. CDR3 protein: CASSRDSLNTEAFF. The CDR3 bases are TGTGCCAGCAGTCGTGACAGCCTGAACACTGAAGCTTTCTTT.

The chain couples TRBV19 to TRBJ2-7; the D is unclear. The germline V and J ends were trimmed by 6 bases and 1 base, with 10 bases remaining between them. Germline V gene lookup returns CDR1 LNHDA and CDR2 SQIVND (reference sequence). The CDR3 loop spans 13 amino acids. The DNA for the CDR3 is TGTGCCAGTAGCCTCAAGGTATCCTACGAGCAGTACGTC. Translated: CASSLKVSYEQYV.

The chain carries TRBV20-1 and TRBJ2-2; the D is unclear. With 3 bases removed from V and 3 bases from J, the gap between germline ends came to 5 bases. This CDR3 is built from 12 residues. Germline V gene sequence: CDR1 DFQATT, CDR2 SNEGSKA (reference sequence). DNA of the CDR3: TGCAGTGCTAGTCAGTACACCGGGGAGCTGTTTTTT. Translated: CSASQYTGELFF.

V and J are TRBV7-2 and TRBJ2-7; 9 nucleotides match TRBD1. The V gene's germline CDR1 is SGHTA and CDR2 FQGNSA. Trimming took 3 bases from V and 2 from J; bases not matched to a gene: 5. The CDR3 loop spans 15 amino acids. CDR3 protein: CASSFDRGVTYEQYF. DNA of the CDR3: TGTGCCAGCAGCTTTGACAGGGGGGTAACCTACGAGCAGTACTTC.

This clonotype was detected ten times or more. V and J are TRBV12-3 or TRBV12-4 and TRBJ2-1; 12 nucleotides agree with TRBD2. The V gene end was trimmed by 6 bases and the J gene end by 6 bases; junction bases not matched to a gene: 6. This CDR3 has 15 amino acids. CDR3 sequence: CASRWTSGTPNEQFF. As DNA, the CDR3 is TGTGCCAGCAGGTGGACTAGCGGGACCCCCAATGAGCAGTTCTTC.

This clonotype has only a few counts. The gene calls are TRBV4-2 and TRBJ2-3; 8 bases are shared with TRBD2. J lost 4 bases, V lost 1 base, and 13 bases had no gene match. The CDR3 sequence is 18 residues long. Germline-derived CDR1 and CDR2 are LGHNA and YNFKEQ. CDR3 sequence reads: CASSQVGSGGPGADTQYF. The CDR3 nucleotides read TGTGCCAGCAGCCAAGTCGGATCGGGAGGGCCGGGGGCAGATACGCAGTATTTT.

DNA of the CDR3: TGTGCCAGCAGTACGGGGAGGGGTTGGGGCTACACCTTC. Its translation: CASSTGRGWGYTF. The V gene is TRBV6-5, the J gene TRBJ1-2, with D possibly being TRBD1 (5 bases). Per the germline V gene, CDR1 is MNHEY and CDR2 is SVGAGI. The CDR3 totals 13 residues. Trimming shortened V by 5 bases and J by 8 bases, and 15 bases separated the two germline ends.

This clonotype was counted at least ten times. V and J are TRBV7-8 and TRBJ2-1; 8 positions match TRBD2. CDR1 SGHVS and CDR2 FQNEAQ come from the germline V gene. The V gene end was trimmed by 8 bases and the J gene end by 2 bases; junction bases not matched to a gene: 8. The CDR3 loop spans 15 amino acids. DNA of the CDR3: TGTGCCAGCTCCGTGGTTAGCGGGACCTACAATGAGCAGTTCTTC. Translated: CASSVVSGTYNEQFF.

This clonotype was counted only a few times. V is TRBV28 and J is TRBJ2-7; 8 nucleotides align to TRBD2. Germline V gene lookup returns CDR1 MDHEN and CDR2 SYDVKM. The CDR3 is 13 amino acids. The V and J ends lost 8 bases and 2 bases, in that order; junction bases with no gene match: 5. The CDR3 DNA is TGTGCCAGCCACAAGCGGGAGCCCTACGAGCAGTACGTC. This encodes CASHKREPYEQYV.

The chain combines TRBV7-2 with TRBJ2-3; D gene uncertain. This CDR3 has 15 residues. Germline V CDR1 and CDR2: SGHTA, FQGNSA. V was cut by 3 bases and J by 2 bases, with 12 bases left in between. This CDR3 reads CASSFRPAATDTQYF. CDR3 DNA: TGTGCCAGCAGCTTCAGGCCGGCAGCCACAGATACGCAGTATTTT.

The chain combines TRBV6-1 with TRBJ2-1; D possibly uses TRBD1 or TRBD2 (6 bases each). The CDR3 extends over 13 amino acids. Germline V lookup: CDR1 MNHNS, CDR2 SASEGT. Trimming left V 7 bases short and J 9 bases short, with 16 bases between. The CDR3 DNA is TGTGCCAGCAATCTAAATGGGGGGCGTGAGCAGTTCTTC. It yields the protein CASNLNGGREQFF.

This clonotype came up once. The rearrangement links TRBV7-3 to TRBJ2-2; no clear D. This CDR3 spans 12 amino acids. The germline gives CDR1 SGHTA, CDR2 FQGTGA. Trimming removed 3 bases at V and 7 bases at J, with 6 bases between. This chain's CDR3 is CASSFQGGELFF. The CDR3 DNA is TGTGCCAGCAGCTTCCAAGGCGGGGAGCTGTTTTTT.

The DNA of the CDR3 is TGTGCCAGCACCAGCCCACGGGAGACCCAGTACTTC. Its protein product is CASTSPRETQYF. The chain employs TRBV5-4 and TRBJ2-5; no firm D call. CDR3 length: 12 residues. V gave up 6 bases and J gave up 5 bases, with 11 bases separating them. Germline V lookup: CDR1 SGHNT, CDR2 YYREEE (reference sequence).

There are a few counts of this clonotype. The J gene is TRBJ2-7, the V gene TRBV18, with D perhaps matching TRBD1 (5 bases). This CDR3 comprises 15 residues. The germline V gene has CDR1 KGHSH and CDR2 LQKENI. Trimming took 2 bases from V and 3 from J, leaving 14 bases between them. CDR3 sequence (DNA): TGTGCCAGCTCACCAGGGGTCCAGGGCAGCTACGAGCAGTACTTC. Translating it yields CASSPGVQGSYEQYF.

This clonotype has a count of ten or more. The chain combines TRBV7-2 with TRBJ1-1; D is possibly TRBD1 (6 bases). The CDR3 contains 14 residues. V was cut by 1 base and J by 5 bases, with 11 bases left in between. Germline V CDR1 and CDR2: SGHTA, FQGNSA. CDR3 protein: CASSLEAGVTEAFF. DNA of the CDR3: TGTGCCAGCAGCTTAGAGGCAGGGGTAACTGAAGCTTTCTTT.

This clonotype was found many times. The V and J genes are TRBV11-2 and TRBJ1-1; maybe TRBD1 (5 bases). With 6 bases removed from V and 10 bases from J, the gap between germline ends came to 15 bases. Germline CDR1 is SGHAT and CDR2 is FQNNGV. The CDR3 is made up of 12 amino acids. CDR3 bases: TGTGCCAGCAGTTCTACAGGAAGGGGAGCTTTCTTT. Translated: CASSSTGRGAFF. The full variable domain, with the rest looked up from reference TRBV11-2 and TRBJ1-1, is EAGVAQSPRYKIIEKRQSVAFWCNPISGHATLYWYQQILGQGPKLLIQFQNNGVVDDSQLPKDRFSAERLKGVDSTLKIQPAKLEDSAVYLCASSSTGRGAFFGQGTRLTVV.